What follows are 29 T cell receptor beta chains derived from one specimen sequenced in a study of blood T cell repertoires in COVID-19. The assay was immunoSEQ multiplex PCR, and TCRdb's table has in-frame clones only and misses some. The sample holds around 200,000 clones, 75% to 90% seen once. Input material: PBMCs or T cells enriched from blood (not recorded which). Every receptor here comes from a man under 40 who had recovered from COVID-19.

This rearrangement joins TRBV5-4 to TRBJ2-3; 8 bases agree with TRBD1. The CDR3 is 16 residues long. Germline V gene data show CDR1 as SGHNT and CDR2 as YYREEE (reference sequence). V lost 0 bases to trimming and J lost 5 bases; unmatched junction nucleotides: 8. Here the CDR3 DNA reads TGTGCCAGCAGCTTGGTCTCAGGGGGCCTTGGAGATACGCAGTATTTT. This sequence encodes CASSLVSGGLGDTQYF.

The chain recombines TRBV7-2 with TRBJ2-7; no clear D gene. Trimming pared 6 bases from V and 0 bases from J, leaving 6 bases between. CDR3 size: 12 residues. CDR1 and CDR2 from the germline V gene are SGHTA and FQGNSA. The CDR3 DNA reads TGTGCCAGCAGTTTCAGCTCCTACGAGCAGTACTTC. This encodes CASSFSSYEQYF.

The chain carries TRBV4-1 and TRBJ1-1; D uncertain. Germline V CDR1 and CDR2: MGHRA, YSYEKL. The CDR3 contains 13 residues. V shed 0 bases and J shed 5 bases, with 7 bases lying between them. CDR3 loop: CASSQDRWTEAFF. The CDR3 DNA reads TGCGCCAGCAGCCAAGATCGGTGGACTGAAGCTTTCTTT.

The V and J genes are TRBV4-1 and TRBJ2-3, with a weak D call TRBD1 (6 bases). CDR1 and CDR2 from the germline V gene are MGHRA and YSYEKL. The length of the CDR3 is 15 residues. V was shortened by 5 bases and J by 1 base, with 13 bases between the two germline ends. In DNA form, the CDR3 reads TGCGCCAGCAGCTCCAGGGGATTGGGCACAGATACGCAGTATTTT. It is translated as CASSSRGLGTDTQYF.

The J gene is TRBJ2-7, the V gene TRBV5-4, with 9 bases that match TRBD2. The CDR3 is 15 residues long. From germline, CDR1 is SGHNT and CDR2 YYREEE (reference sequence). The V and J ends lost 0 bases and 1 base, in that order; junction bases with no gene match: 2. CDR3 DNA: TGTGCCAGCAGCTTGGGTCTAGCGGGATCCTACGAGCAGTACTTC. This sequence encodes CASSLGLAGSYEQYF. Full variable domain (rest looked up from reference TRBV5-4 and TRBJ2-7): ETGVTQSPTHLIKTRGQQVTLRCSSQSGHNTVSWYQQALGQGPQFIFQYYREEENGRGNFPPRFSGLQFPNYSSELNVNALELDDSALYLCASSLGLAGSYEQYFGPGTRLTVT.

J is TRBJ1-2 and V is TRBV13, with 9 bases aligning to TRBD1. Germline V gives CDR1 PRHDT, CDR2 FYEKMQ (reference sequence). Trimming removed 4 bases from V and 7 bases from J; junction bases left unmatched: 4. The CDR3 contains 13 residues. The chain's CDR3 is CASSSGTGSGYTF. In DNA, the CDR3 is TGTGCCAGCAGCTCCGGGACAGGGAGTGGCTACACCTTC.

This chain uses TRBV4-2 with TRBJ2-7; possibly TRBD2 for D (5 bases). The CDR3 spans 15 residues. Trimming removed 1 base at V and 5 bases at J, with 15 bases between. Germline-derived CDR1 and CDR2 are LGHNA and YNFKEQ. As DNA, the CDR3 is TGTGCCAGCAGCCAAGGGTTAGAGGGTTCGAACGAGCAGTACTTC. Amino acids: CASSQGLEGSNEQYF.

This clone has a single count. The CDR3 nucleotides read TGCGCCAGCAGCTTGTTAGCAACTAATGAAAAACTGTTTTTT. Translating it yields CASSLLATNEKLFF. The rearrangement uses TRBV5-1 and TRBJ1-4, with no clear D. Germline V gene data show CDR1 as SGHRS and CDR2 as YFSETQ. This CDR3 contains 14 residues. Deletions cut 1 base from V and 0 bases from J, with 4 bases between.

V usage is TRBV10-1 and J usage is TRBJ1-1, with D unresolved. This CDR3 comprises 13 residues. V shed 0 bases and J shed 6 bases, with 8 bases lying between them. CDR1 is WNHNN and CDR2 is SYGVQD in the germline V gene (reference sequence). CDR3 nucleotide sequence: TGCGCCAGCAGTGAGTCGGTCGGTTCTGAAGCTTTCTTT. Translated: CASSESVGSEAFF.

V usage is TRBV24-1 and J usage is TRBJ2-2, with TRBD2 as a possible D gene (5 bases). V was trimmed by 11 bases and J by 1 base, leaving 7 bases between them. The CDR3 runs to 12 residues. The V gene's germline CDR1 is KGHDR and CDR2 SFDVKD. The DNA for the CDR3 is TGTGCCATCGAGGGGAACACCGGGGAGCTGTTTTTT. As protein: CAIEGNTGELFF.

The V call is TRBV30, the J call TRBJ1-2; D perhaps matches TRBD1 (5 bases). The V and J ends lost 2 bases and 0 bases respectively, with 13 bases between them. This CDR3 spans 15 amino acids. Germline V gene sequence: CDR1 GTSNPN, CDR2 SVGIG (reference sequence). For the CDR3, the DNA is TGTGCCTGGAGTCCCGAGGCGGGGGCTAACTATGGCTACACCTTC. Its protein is CAWSPEAGANYGYTF.

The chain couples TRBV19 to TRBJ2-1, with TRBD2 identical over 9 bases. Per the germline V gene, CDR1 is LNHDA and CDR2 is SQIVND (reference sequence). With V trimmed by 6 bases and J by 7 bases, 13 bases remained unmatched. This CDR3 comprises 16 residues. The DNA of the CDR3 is TGTGCCAGTAGATCCGATAGCGGGAGTGTGAGAAATGAGCAGTTCTTC. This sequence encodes CASRSDSGSVRNEQFF.

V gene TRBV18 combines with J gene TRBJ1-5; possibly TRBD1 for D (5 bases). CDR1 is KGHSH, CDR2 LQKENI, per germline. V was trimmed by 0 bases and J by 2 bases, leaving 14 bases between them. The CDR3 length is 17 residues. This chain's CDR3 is CASSPPGRVGGNQPQHF. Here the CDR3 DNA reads TGTGCCAGCTCACCACCGGGCAGGGTGGGTGGCAATCAGCCCCAGCATTTT.

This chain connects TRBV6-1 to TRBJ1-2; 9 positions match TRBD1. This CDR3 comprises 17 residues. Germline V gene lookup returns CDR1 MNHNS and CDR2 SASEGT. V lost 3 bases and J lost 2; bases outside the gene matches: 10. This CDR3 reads CASSEGQGIWRNYGYTF. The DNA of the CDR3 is TGTGCCAGCAGTGAGGGACAGGGCATTTGGAGGAACTATGGCTACACCTTC.

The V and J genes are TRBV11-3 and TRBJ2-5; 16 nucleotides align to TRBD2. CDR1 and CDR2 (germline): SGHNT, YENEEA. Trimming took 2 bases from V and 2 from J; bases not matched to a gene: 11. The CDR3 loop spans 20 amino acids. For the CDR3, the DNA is TGTGCCAGCAGCTTAAATGCCCCCGGGACTAGCGGGGGGGCACAAGAGACCCAGTACTTC. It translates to CASSLNAPGTSGGAQETQYF.

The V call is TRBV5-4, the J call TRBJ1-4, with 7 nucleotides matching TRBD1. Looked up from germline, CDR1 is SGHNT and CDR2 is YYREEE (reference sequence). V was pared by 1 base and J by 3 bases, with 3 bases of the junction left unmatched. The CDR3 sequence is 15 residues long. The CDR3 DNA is TGTGCCAGCAGCTTGACCAGGGGGTCTAATGAAAAACTGTTTTTT. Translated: CASSLTRGSNEKLFF. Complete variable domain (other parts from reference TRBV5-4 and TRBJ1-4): ETGVTQSPTHLIKTRGQQVTLRCSSQSGHNTVSWYQQALGQGPQFIFQYYREEENGRGNFPPRFSGLQFPNYSSELNVNALELDDSALYLCASSLTRGSNEKLFFGSGTQLSVL.

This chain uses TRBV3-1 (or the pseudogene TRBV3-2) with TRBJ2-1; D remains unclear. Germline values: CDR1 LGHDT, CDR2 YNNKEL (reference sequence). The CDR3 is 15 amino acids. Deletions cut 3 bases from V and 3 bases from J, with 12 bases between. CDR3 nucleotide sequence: TGTGCCAGCAGCCAGCTAGTCCCCCTCTACAATGAGCAGTTCTTC. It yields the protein CASSQLVPLYNEQFF.

Here the CDR3 DNA reads TGTGCCAGCAGCCGAGGACAGGGTTCGGGAGGGCCCGCAGATACGCAGTATTTT. Translated: CASSRGQGSGGPADTQYF. The chain links TRBV7-8 to TRBJ2-3; D is perhaps TRBD1 or TRBD2 (8 bases each). Germline V CDR1 and CDR2: SGHVS, FQNEAQ. The CDR3 totals 18 residues. V was cut by 5 bases and J by 4 bases, with 25 bases left in between.

Here the CDR3 reads CASSFIRGADGYTF. CDR3 in DNA: TGTGCCAGCAGTTTTATTCGGGGGGCGGATGGCTACACCTTC. This chain joins TRBV28 and TRBJ1-2, with D perhaps TRBD1 (6 bases). CDR1 MDHEN and CDR2 SYDVKM come from the germline V gene. The CDR3 loop spans 14 amino acids. V lost 3 bases and J lost 6, with 14 bases in between.

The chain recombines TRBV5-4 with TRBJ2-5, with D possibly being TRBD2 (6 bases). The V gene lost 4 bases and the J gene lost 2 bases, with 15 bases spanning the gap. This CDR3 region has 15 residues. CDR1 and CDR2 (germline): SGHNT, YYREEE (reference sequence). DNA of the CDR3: TGTGCCAGCAGCCCACCGGGACTTATTCAAGAGACCCAGTACTTC. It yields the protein CASSPPGLIQETQYF.

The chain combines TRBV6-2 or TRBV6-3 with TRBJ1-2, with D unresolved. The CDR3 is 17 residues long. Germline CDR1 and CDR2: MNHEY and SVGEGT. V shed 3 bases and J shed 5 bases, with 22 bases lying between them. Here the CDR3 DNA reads TGTGCCAGCAGTTATGATGGGAGTTCAGCGGGAGTATATGGCTACACCTTC. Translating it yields CASSYDGSSAGVYGYTF.

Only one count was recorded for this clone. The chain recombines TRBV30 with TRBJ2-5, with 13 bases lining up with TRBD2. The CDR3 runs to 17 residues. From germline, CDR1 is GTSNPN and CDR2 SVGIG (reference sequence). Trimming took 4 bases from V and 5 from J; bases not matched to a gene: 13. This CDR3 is CAWTRQRTSGSIETQYF. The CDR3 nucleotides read TGTGCCTGGACCAGACAGAGGACTAGCGGGAGCATTGAGACCCAGTACTTC. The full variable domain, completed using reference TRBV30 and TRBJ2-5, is SQTIHQWPATLVQPVGSPLSLECTVEGTSNPNLYWYRQAAGRGLQLLFYSVGIGQISSEVPQNLSASRPQDRQFILSSKKLLLSDSGFYLCAWTRQRTSGSIETQYFGPGTRLLVL.

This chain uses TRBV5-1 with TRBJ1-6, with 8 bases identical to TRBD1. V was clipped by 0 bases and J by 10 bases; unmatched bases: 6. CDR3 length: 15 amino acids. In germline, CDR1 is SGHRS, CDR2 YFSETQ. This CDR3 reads CASSLAGTGLSPLHF. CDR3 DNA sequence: TGCGCCAGCAGCTTGGCCGGGACAGGATTATCACCCCTCCACTTT. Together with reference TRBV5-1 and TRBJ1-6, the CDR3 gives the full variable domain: KAGVTQTPRYLIKTRGQQVTLSCSPISGHRSVSWYQQTPGQGLQFLFEYFSETQRNKGNFPGRFSGRQFSNSRSEMNVSTLELGDSALYLCASSLAGTGLSPLHFGNGTRLTVT.

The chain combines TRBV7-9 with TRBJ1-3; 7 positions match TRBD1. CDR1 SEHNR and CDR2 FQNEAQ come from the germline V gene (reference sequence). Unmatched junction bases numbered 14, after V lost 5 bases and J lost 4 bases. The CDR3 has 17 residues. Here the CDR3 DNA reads TGTGCCAGCAGCCATAAGATTCAGACAGGGCCCGGAAACACCATATATTTT. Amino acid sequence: CASSHKIQTGPGNTIYF.

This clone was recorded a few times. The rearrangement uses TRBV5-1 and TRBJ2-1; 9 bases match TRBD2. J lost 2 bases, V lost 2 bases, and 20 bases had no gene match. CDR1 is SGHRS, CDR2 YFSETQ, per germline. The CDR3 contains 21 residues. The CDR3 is CASSFLLSTATRLAAYNEQFF. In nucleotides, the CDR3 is TGCGCCAGCAGCTTCCTCCTGTCGACGGCTACCCGACTAGCGGCCTACAATGAGCAGTTCTTC.

The CDR3 nucleotides are TGTGCCAGCAGCTTGACTAGTCAGGGCGGGGAGCTGTTTTTT. This translates into CASSLTSQGGELFF. V usage is TRBV11-2 and J usage is TRBJ2-2; D might be TRBD2 (6 bases). Germline V gene lookup returns CDR1 SGHAT and CDR2 FQNNGV. Trimming removed 3 bases at V and 7 bases at J, with 12 bases between. The CDR3 is 14 residues long. Using reference TRBV11-2 and TRBJ2-2 for the parts outside the CDR3, the full variable domain is EAGVAQSPRYKIIEKRQSVAFWCNPISGHATLYWYQQILGQGPKLLIQFQNNGVVDDSQLPKDRFSAERLKGVDSTLKIQPAKLEDSAVYLCASSLTSQGGELFFGEGSRLTVL.

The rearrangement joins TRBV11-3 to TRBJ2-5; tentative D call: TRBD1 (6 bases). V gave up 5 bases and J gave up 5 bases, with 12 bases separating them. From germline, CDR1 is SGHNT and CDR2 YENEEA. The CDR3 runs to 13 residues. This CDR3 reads CASSMNRVETQYF. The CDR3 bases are TGTGCCAGCAGCATGAACAGGGTGGAGACCCAGTACTTC. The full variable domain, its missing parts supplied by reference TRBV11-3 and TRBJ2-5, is EAGVVQSPRYKIIEKKQPVAFWCNPISGHNTLYWYLQNLGQGPELLIRYENEEAVDDSQLPKDRFSAERLKGVDSTLKIQPAELGDSAVYLCASSMNRVETQYFGPGTRLLVL.

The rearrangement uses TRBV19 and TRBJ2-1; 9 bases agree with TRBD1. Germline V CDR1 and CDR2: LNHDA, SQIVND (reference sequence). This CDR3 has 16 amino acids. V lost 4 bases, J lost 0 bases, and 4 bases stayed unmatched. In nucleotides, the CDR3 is TGTGCCAGTAGTACCTCGGGACAGGGCTCCTACAATGAGCAGTTCTTC. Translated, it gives CASSTSGQGSYNEQFF.

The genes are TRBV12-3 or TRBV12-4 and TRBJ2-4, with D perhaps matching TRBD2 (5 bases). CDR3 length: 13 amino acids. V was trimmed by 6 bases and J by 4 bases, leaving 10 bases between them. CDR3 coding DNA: TGTGCCAGCAGGCCGGGGTATAAAAACATTCAGTACTTC. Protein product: CASRPGYKNIQYF.